Listed below are T cell receptor beta chains from one sample, sequenced in a study of blood T cell repertoires in COVID-19. Generated by immunoSEQ multiplex PCR, the TCRdb table keeps only in-frame clones and is missing some. The repertoire holds about 78,000 clones, with around four fifths as singletons. Sequenced: peripheral blood. These receptors were collected from a human donor in a cohort sampled during active COVID-19. CDR3s include the opening cysteine and the closing phenylalanine or tryptophan. D genes are given only for firm matches. Clone size is not always given. Where it is, it says once, few, many or a class for expanded clones.

TRBJ1-1,TRBV5-1,-,-,15,TGCGCCAGCAGCTCCCCCCAGGGAGGAATTCCTGAAGCTTTCTTT,CASSSPQGGIPEAFF
TRBJ1-3,TRBV10-2,-,TRBD1,15,TGCGCCAGCAGACAGGGGCTCAACTCTGGAAACACCATATATTTT,CASRQGLNSGNTIYF
TRBJ2-5,TRBV6-5,-,TRBD2,15,TGTGCCAGCAGCACACGACTAGCATCGTGGGAGACCCAGTACTTC,CASSTRLASWETQYF
TRBJ2-5,TRBV10-3,once,TRBD1,15,TGTGCCATCAGCAAAGGACAGGGGGTGGGAGAGACCCAGTACTTC,CAISKGQGVGETQYF
TRBJ2-5,TRBV5-6,-,TRBD1,15,TGTGCCAGCAGCTCCTTACAGGGGGTCGGAGAGACCCAGTACTTC,CASSSLQGVGETQYF
TRBJ1-6,TRBV19,once,-,13,TGTGCCAGTAGTATTCGTTTAGGGGCACCCCTCCACTTT,CASSIRLGAPLHF
TRBJ2-7,TRBV5-4,-,-,14,TGTGCCAGCAGCTCGAGGGGGATGGTGTACGAGCAGTACTTC,CASSSRGMVYEQYF
TRBJ1-5,TRBV5-3,once,TRBD1,18,TGTGCCAGAAGCTTGGGATCGGGAAACAGGGGTGGAGATCAGCCCCAGCATTTT,CARSLGSGNRGGDQPQHF
TRBJ2-5,TRBV5-1,-,-,16,TGCGCCAGCAGCTCCCATTTGGGACAAGGACAAGAGACCCAGTACTTC,CASSSHLGQGQETQYF
TRBJ1-3,TRBV6-5,-,-,14,TGTGCCAGCGGGCGATCGAATTTGCCGAACACCATATATTTT,CASGRSNLPNTIYF
TRBJ2-5,TRBV5-1,-,-,13,TGCGCCAGCAGCTTGGAAGGGGGAGAGACCCAGTACTTC,CASSLEGGETQYF
TRBJ1-2,TRBV11-3,few,TRBD1,15,TGTGCCAGCAGCCCGGGCCAGGGGGCAAACTATGGCTACACCTTC,CASSPGQGANYGYTF
TRBJ2-7,TRBV2,-,TRBD1,14,TGTGCCAGCAGTGCGCGGACAGGGACCTACGAGCAGTACTTC,CASSARTGTYEQYF
TRBJ1-2,TRBV28,-,TRBD1,12,TGTGCCAGCAGACAGGGGGTGATGGGCTACACCTTC,CASRQGVMGYTF
TRBJ1-4,TRBV20-1,-,TRBD1,16,TGCAGTGCTAGTCCCACAGGGGGGACTACTAATGAAAAACTGTTTTTT,CSASPTGGTTNEKLFF
TRBJ2-5,TRBV3-1/TRBV3-2,once,-,13,TGTGCCAGCAGCCATAGGACTAAAGAGACCCAGTACTTC,CASSHRTKETQYF
TRBJ2-6,TRBV18,-,-,17,TGTGCCAGCTCACCACCGGGCGGAGGGACTGGGGCCAACGTCCTGACTTTC,CASSPPGGGTGANVLTF
TRBJ1-1,TRBV27,-,-,14,TGTGCCAGCAGTCCGACTCGGAGGGACACTGAAGCTTTCTTT,CASSPTRRDTEAFF
TRBJ1-3,TRBV7-9,-,TRBD1,15,TGTGCCAGCAGCCGGGGACAGAGCTCTGGAAACACCATATATTTT,CASSRGQSSGNTIYF
TRBJ2-7,TRBV7-2,-,TRBD2,16,TGTGCCAGCAGCCCTTCACTAGCGGGGGGGCTCTACGAGCAGTACTTC,CASSPSLAGGLYEQYF
TRBJ1-1,TRBV6-5,-,-,11,TGTGCCAGCAGTTACAGGGGAGGAGCTTTCTTT,CASSYRGGAFF
TRBJ1-2,TRBV19,-,-,14,TGTGCCAGTAGAGTCGCGGGGAGGGATGATGGCTACACCTTC,CASRVAGRDDGYTF
TRBJ2-7,TRBV9,once,-,14,TGTGCCAGCAGCGTAGGACACCTTCGCTACGAGCAGTACTTC,CASSVGHLRYEQYF
TRBJ2-1,TRBV6-5,-,TRBD1,15,TGTGCCAGCAGTTACTCTGGGACAGAGAGAAATGAGCAGTTCTTC,CASSYSGTERNEQFF
TRBJ2-1,TRBV5-6,-,-,14,TGTGCCAGCAGCGTCGAGAGGACATACAATGAGCAGTTCTTC,CASSVERTYNEQFF
TRBJ1-3,TRBV2,-,TRBD1,17,TGTGCCAGCACCCTATCGGGACAGGGGTTGTCTGGAAACACCATATATTTT,CASTLSGQGLSGNTIYF
TRBJ2-3,TRBV6-1,-,TRBD1,18,TGTGCCAGCAGTGCGCCGGGACAGGGGGCCCCTTCCACAGATACGCAGTATTTT,CASSAPGQGAPSTDTQYF
TRBJ1-6,TRBV30,-,-,16,TGTGCCTGGAGTGATCGAGGGGTTGGGAGGAATTCACCCCTCCACTTT,CAWSDRGVGRNSPLHF
TRBJ1-1,TRBV23-1,-,-,17,TGCGCCAGCAGTCAATCGAGGAGGCCAGTGATGAACACTGAAGCTTTCTTT,CASSQSRRPVMNTEAFF
TRBJ2-1,TRBV9,-,TRBD2,14,TGTGCCAGCAGCGTAGGATTGGGAGGGAAGGAGCAGTTCTTC,CASSVGLGGKEQFF
TRBJ1-6,TRBV5-4,-,-,16,TGTGCCAGCAGCTTACGGCGGGATCCAGAATACTCACCCCTCCACTTT,CASSLRRDPEYSPLHF
TRBJ2-7,TRBV7-9,-,TRBD1,14,TGTGCCAGCAGGGGGACAGGGGTGGCTTCCGAGCAGTACTTC,CASRGTGVASEQYF
TRBJ1-2,TRBV5-1,-,TRBD1,13,TGCGCCAGCAGCTTTGGGACAGGGAATGGCTACACCTTC,CASSFGTGNGYTF
TRBJ2-1,TRBV20-1,-,-,14,TGCAGTGCTAGTATAGGGAGTTTACACAATGAGCAGTTCTTC,CSASIGSLHNEQFF
TRBJ2-2,TRBV4-1,-,-,15,TGCGCCAGCAGCCAAGTGGCAACGAACACCGGGGAGCTGTTTTTT,CASSQVATNTGELFF
TRBJ2-7,TRBV18,-,TRBD2,15,TGTGCCAGCTCACCTTCCGGGTCTTCGGGGGGCGAGCAGTACTTC,CASSPSGSSGGEQYF
TRBJ2-3,TRBV18,-,-,12,TGTGCCAGCTCACCAAGACTGGATACGCAGTATTTT,CASSPRLDTQYF
TRBJ2-7,TRBV6-5,-,TRBD1,15,TGTGCCAGCAGTTACGGGGGGACAGGGGACCACGAGCAGTACTTC,CASSYGGTGDHEQYF
TRBJ2-4,TRBV7-9,-,-,15,TGTGCCAGCAGCTTAGTTGGGATACGCAGGGACATTCAGTACTTC,CASSLVGIRRDIQYF
TRBJ2-6,TRBV7-9,-,-,17,TGTGCCAGCAGCTTAACGGGTCTGCTCTCTGGGGCCAACGTCCTGACTTTC,CASSLTGLLSGANVLTF
TRBJ2-1,TRBV5-1,few,TRBD2,16,TGCGCCAGCAGCTTGGCCCCAGCGGGGGGGTACAATGAGCAGTTCTTC,CASSLAPAGGYNEQFF
TRBJ1-2,TRBV3-1/TRBV3-2,-,TRBD1,14,TGTGCCAGCAGCCAAGACCACAGGGGAAATGGCTACACCTTC,CASSQDHRGNGYTF
TRBJ1-6,TRBV19,-,-,14,TGTGCCAGTAGTTCAGAGGTACCGAATTCACCCCTCCACTTT,CASSSEVPNSPLHF
TRBJ2-3,TRBV5-6,-,TRBD1,15,TGTGCCAGCAGCCGTACAGGGGGCGGAACAGATACGCAGTATTTT,CASSRTGGGTDTQYF
TRBJ2-7,TRBV12-5,-,-,14,TGTGCTAGTGGCAACCAGGTACAAGTGAACGAGCAGTACTTC,CASGNQVQVNEQYF
TRBJ2-5,TRBV11-2,once,-,16,TGTGCCAGCAGCAATTATTATAGACACCGAAAAGAGACCCAGTACTTC,CASSNYYRHRKETQYF
TRBJ2-7,TRBV5-1,-,TRBD1,15,TGCGCCAGCAGCTCCGACAGGGGGCGCCTCGACGAGCAGTACTTC,CASSSDRGRLDEQYF
TRBJ1-6,TRBV7-2,few,TRBD1,15,TGTGCCAGCAGCACCTCGGGACAGGGGATATTACCCCTCCACTTT,CASSTSGQGILPLHF
TRBJ1-2,TRBV14,-,-,14,TGTGCCAGCAGCCGGGACACCAAGAACTATGGCTACACCTTC,CASSRDTKNYGYTF
TRBJ1-1,TRBV2,-,-,14,TGTGCCAGCAGTACAACAGCCGCAAACACTGAAGCTTTCTTT,CASSTTAANTEAFF
TRBJ1-2,TRBV19,-,TRBD1,12,TGTGCCACCCGGACAGGGAACTATGGCTACACCTTC,CATRTGNYGYTF
TRBJ2-1,TRBV7-2,-,TRBD2,15,TGTGCCAGCAGCCACCCCGGACTAGCGATGAATGAGCAGTTCTTC,CASSHPGLAMNEQFF
TRBJ1-1,TRBV11-3,few,-,13,TGTGCCAGCAGCTTAGATCCAGGGGCGTCCCCCTTCTTT,CASSLDPGASPFF
TRBJ1-3,TRBV9,-,TRBD1,16,TGTGCCAGCAGCGTAAACAGGGGGCTGGGTGGAAACACCATATATTTT,CASSVNRGLGGNTIYF
TRBJ1-2,TRBV20-1,-,TRBD1,15,TGCAGTGCTAGTGACAGGGGGCGCGGTCGTTGGGGCTACACCTTC,CSASDRGRGRWGYTF
TRBJ1-6,TRBV2,-,TRBD1,14,TGTGCCAGCAGTCCGGACAGGGGGTATTCACCCCTCCACTTT,CASSPDRGYSPLHF
TRBJ2-6,TRBV5-4,-,TRBD2,19,TGTGCCAGCAGCACGCGGACTAGCGGGGTCTACTCTGGGGCCAACGTCCTGACTTTC,CASSTRTSGVYSGANVLTF
TRBJ2-3,TRBV11-2,few,TRBD2,15,TGTGCCAGCAGCGAGCAGCGGGGGGGGCCAGATACGCAGTATTTT,CASSEQRGGPDTQYF
TRBJ2-5,TRBV7-6,-,TRBD2,17,TGTGCCAGCAGAGCCGGGACTAGCGGGGGGGAACAAGAGACCCAGTACTTC,CASRAGTSGGEQETQYF